Here is one T cell receptor (beta chain) with its context. Its antigen is not known. The data were produced by immunoSEQ multiplex PCR, yet TCRdb's version contains in-frame clones alone and is incomplete. The profile covers roughly 130,000 clones, with around three quarters appearing a single time and under 7% taken by the ten largest. These data come from a study of a mutant IDH1 vaccine in newly diagnosed glioma. Whole-study context: The study started vaccination 4-6 weeks after radiotherapy alone, or with temozolomide cycles. Among treated patients, around 60% were male and around 40% female, and mean age was around 40 years. Patients' prior therapy spanned radiotherapy, temozolomide, or both; most underwent both.

Time point reported: week 11, during vaccination. In the vaccine, a single dose held 300 ug of the mutant IDH1 20-mer peptide, along with topical imiquimod. This TCR was recovered from a man aged 40-49 years with glioma. The sample consisted of PBMCs, taken from a glioma patient whose treatment included an IDH1 peptide vaccine.

CDR3 in amino acids: CASEAGTGGNTIYF. The CDR3 region has the DNA TGTGCCAGCGAGGCCGGGACAGGGGGAAACACCATATATTTT. This sequence joins TRBV7-9 and TRBJ1-3; TRBD1 aligns across 9 bases. The germline CDR1 and CDR2 sequences are SEHNR and FQNEAQ (reference sequence). Trimming took 8 bases from V and 4 from J; bases not matched to a gene: 6. The CDR3 loop spans 14 amino acids.